This TCR beta chain was found in a study of T cell changes during pregnancy in multiple sclerosis. Assay used: immunoSEQ multiplex PCR; TCRdb lists only in-frame clones, some missing. This table holds fewer than 40,000 clones, about 90% found once. Germline trimming cut 5 bases from V and 7 bases from J; bases unmatched to any gene: 5. Germline assignment: CDR1 SGHKS and CDR2 YYEKEE (reference sequence). CDR3 size: 12 residues. Source: CD8+ T cells from peripheral blood mononuclear cells, taken after pregnancy. The V and J genes are TRBV5-5 and TRBJ1-2; 7 bases fit TRBD1. The receptor's source is a female donor with multiple sclerosis, enrolled in a pregnancy study. As DNA, the CDR3 is TGTGCCAGCAGATACGCAGGGGGTGGCTACACCTTC. Translated, it gives CASRYAGGGYTF. The full variable domain, its missing parts supplied by reference TRBV5-5 and TRBJ1-2, is DAGVTQSPTHLIKTRGQQVTLRCSPISGHKSVSWYQQVLGQGPQFIFQYYEKEERGRGNFPDRFSARQFPNYSSELNVNALLLGDSALYLCASRYAGGGYTFGSGTRLTVV.